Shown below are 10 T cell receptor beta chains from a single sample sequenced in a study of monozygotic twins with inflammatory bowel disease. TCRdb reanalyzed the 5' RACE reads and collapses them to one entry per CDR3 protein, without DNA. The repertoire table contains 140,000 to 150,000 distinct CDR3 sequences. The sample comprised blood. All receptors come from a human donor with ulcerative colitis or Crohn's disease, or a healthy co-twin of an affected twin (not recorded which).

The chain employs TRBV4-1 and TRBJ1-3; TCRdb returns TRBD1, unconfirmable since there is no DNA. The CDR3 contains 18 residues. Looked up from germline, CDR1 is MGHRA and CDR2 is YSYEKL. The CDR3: CASSQDTPDSSSGNTIYF.

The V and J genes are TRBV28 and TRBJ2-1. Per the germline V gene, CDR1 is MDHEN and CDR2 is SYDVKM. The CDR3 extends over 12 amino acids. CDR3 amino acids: CASSSTYFEQFF.

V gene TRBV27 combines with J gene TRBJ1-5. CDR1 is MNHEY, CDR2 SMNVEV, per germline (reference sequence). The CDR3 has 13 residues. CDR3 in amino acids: CASRVTFNQPQHF.

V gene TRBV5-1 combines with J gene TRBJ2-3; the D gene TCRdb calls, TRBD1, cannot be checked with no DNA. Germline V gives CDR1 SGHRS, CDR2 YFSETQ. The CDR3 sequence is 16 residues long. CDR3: CASTLRTGGSTDTQYF.

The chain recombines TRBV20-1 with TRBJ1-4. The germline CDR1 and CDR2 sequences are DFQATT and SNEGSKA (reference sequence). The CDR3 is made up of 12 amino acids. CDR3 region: CSARGGLGELFF.

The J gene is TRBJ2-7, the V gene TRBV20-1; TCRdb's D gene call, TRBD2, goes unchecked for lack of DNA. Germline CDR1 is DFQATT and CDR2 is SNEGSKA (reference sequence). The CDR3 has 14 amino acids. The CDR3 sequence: CSARWQGLSYEQYF.

The CDR3 is CASSPIAGGPYF. The chain combines TRBV4-1 with TRBJ2-1; TCRdb picks TRBD2, but there is no DNA to check that call. Germline CDR1 MGHRA, CDR2 YSYEKL. CDR3 size: 12 residues.

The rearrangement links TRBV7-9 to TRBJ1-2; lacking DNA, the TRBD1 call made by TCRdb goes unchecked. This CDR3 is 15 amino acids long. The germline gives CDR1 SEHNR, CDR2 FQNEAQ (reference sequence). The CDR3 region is CASSAVEDRVGGYTF.

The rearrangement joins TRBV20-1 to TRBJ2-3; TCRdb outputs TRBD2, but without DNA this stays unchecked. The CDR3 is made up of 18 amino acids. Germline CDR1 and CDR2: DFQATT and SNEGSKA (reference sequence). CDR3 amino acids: CSARGERGGSGRQDTQYF.

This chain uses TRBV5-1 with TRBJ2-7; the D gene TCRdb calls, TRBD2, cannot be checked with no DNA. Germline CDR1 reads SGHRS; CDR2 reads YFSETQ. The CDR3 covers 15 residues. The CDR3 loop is CASSYGGRGSYEQYF.